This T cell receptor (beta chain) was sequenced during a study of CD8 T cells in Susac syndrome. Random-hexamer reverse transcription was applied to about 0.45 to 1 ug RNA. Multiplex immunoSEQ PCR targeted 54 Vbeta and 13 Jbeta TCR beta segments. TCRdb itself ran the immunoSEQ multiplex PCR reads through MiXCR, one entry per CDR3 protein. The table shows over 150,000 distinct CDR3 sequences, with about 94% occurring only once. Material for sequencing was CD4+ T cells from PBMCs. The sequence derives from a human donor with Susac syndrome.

The CDR3 coding sequence is TGCAGTGCCCATCGTAGTGGCTCCGGGGAGCTGTTTTTT. This gives the protein CSAHRSGSGELFF. The V call is TRBV20-1, the J call TRBJ2-2; D unresolved. Germline V CDR1 and CDR2: DFQATT, SNEGSKA (reference sequence). There are 13 residues in the CDR3. Trimming stripped 6 bases from V and 6 bases from J, with 14 bases between.